A selection of T cell receptor beta chains follows, all from one sample in a study of blood T cell repertoires in COVID-19. Some clones are missing from TCRdb's copy, which holds only in-frame ones; the method was immunoSEQ multiplex PCR. Of approximately 220,000 clones in the sample, more than 65% were seen once. Sequenced sample: peripheral blood. These receptors originate from a woman of 80 years or more with acute or convalescent COVID-19. Each CDR3 is given with its conserved first and last residue. Fields, in order: D gene, J gene, clone size, V gene, CDR3 protein, CDR3 DNA. The D gene is left open where the match is weak. The listing skips clone size in some rows; elsewhere it reads once, few, many or a size class.

D: NA; J: TRBJ2-2; size: NA; V: TRBV7-6; CDR3: CASSPQGPANTGELFF; DNA: TGTGCCAGCAGCCCTCAGGGTCCCGCGAACACCGGGGAGCTGTTTTTT
D: TRBD1; J: TRBJ1-2; size: NA; V: TRBV5-4; CDR3: CASSLTGTGRPGYTF; DNA: TGTGCCAGCAGCCTTACCGGGACAGGGAGGCCTGGCTACACCTTC
D: TRBD1; J: TRBJ2-5; size: few; V: TRBV5-1; CDR3: CASSPDRVGQETQYF; DNA: TGCGCCAGCAGCCCGGACAGGGTAGGGCAAGAGACCCAGTACTTC
D: TRBD2; J: TRBJ2-7; size: NA; V: TRBV28; CDR3: CASSLAGGREQYF; DNA: TGTGCCAGCAGTTTAGCGGGAGGGCGCGAGCAGTACTTC
D: TRBD1; J: TRBJ2-1; size: NA; V: TRBV29-1; CDR3: CSVPRGQSSYNEQFF; DNA: TGCAGCGTCCCTAGGGGACAGAGCTCCTACAATGAGCAGTTCTTC
D: NA; J: TRBJ1-4; size: NA; V: TRBV19; CDR3: CASSIDRTNEKLFF; DNA: TGTGCCAGTAGTATCGACAGGACTAATGAAAAACTGTTTTTT
D: TRBD2; J: TRBJ2-7; size: NA; V: TRBV5-1; CDR3: CASSLGGTTGTSGTEQYF; DNA: TGCGCCAGCAGCTTAGGAGGCACAACCGGGACTAGCGGGACGGAGCAGTACTTC
D: TRBD1; J: TRBJ2-3; size: NA; V: TRBV10-3; CDR3: CAIRPQGAITDTQYF; DNA: TGTGCCATCAGGCCGCAGGGGGCAATTACAGATACGCAGTATTTT
D: TRBD1; J: TRBJ1-1; size: NA; V: TRBV15; CDR3: CATSGRTGPVQAFF; DNA: TGTGCCACCAGCGGGCGGACAGGGCCCGTGCAAGCTTTCTTT
D: NA; J: TRBJ2-2; size: NA; V: TRBV21-1; CDR3: CASSPRATGGELFF; DNA: TGTGCCAGCAGCCCCAGGGCCACAGGAGGGGAGCTGTTTTTT
D: TRBD1; J: TRBJ2-2; size: NA; V: TRBV27; CDR3: CASSSYRGIGELFF; DNA: TGTGCCAGCAGTTCCTACAGGGGGATCGGGGAGCTGTTTTTT
D: NA; J: TRBJ2-3; size: once; V: TRBV28; CDR3: CASRPLGLETDTQYF; DNA: TGTGCCAGCAGACCTTTGGGACTCGAGACAGATACGCAGTATTTT
D: NA; J: TRBJ1-6; size: few; V: TRBV6-1; CDR3: CASSENLLAGNNSPLHF; DNA: TGTGCCAGCAGTGAAAATCTCTTGGCAGGGAACAATTCACCCCTCCACTTT
D: NA; J: TRBJ2-1; size: NA; V: TRBV7-7; CDR3: CASSRERTAYNEQFF; DNA: TGTGCCAGCAGCCGAGAGCGGACAGCCTACAATGAGCAGTTCTTC
D: TRBD1; J: TRBJ1-2; size: NA; V: TRBV5-1; CDR3: CASRGQGVYGYTF; DNA: TGCGCCAGCAGGGGACAGGGAGTTTATGGCTACACCTTC
D: TRBD2; J: TRBJ2-1; size: NA; V: TRBV28; CDR3: CASRSSGNYNEQFF; DNA: TGTGCCAGCAGAAGTAGCGGGAACTACAATGAGCAGTTCTTC